A selection of T cell receptor beta chains follows, all from one sample in a study of blood T cell repertoires in COVID-19. Using immunoSEQ multiplex PCR, the repertoire was profiled, and TCRdb retains in-frame clones only, with some absent. Of around 430,000 clones in the sample, more than 75% are singletons; the top ten hold about 10%. Specimen: PBMCs or T cells enriched from blood (not recorded which). The receptors originated from a woman in her fifties or sixties who had recovered from COVID-19. The CDR3 runs from the conserved cysteine through the conserved F or W. The order of the fields is clone size, V gene, CDR3 length, J gene, D gene, CDR3 DNA, CDR3 protein. D genes are given only for firm matches. Clone sizes are given selectively: once, few, many, or a class where the clone is expanded.

.	TRBV7-2	12	TRBJ1-2	.	TGTGCCAGCAGCGTGGACAGCTATGGCTACACCTTC	CASSVDSYGYTF
.	TRBV3-1/TRBV3-2	18	TRBJ2-7	.	TGTGCCAGCAGCTCCGGCCCTATAACCACAGGGCGGTCCTACGAGCAGTACTTC	CASSSGPITTGRSYEQYF
once	TRBV3-1/TRBV3-2	13	TRBJ2-5	.	TGTGCCAGCAGCCAAGATTCACAAGAGACCCAGTACTTC	CASSQDSQETQYF
.	TRBV7-9	16	TRBJ2-1	TRBD2	TGTGCCAGCAGCGTCGTTTCTAGCGGGGGGGCGACTGAGCAGTTCTTC	CASSVVSSGGATEQFF
.	TRBV28	15	TRBJ1-2	TRBD1	TGTGCCAGCAGTTTCGCGACAGGGGGTATTTATGGCTACACCTTC	CASSFATGGIYGYTF
.	TRBV4-3	16	TRBJ1-4	.	TGCGCCAGCAGCCAAAGGCATCGGGCAACTAATGAAAAACTGTTTTTT	CASSQRHRATNEKLFF
once	TRBV10-1	14	TRBJ2-5	.	TGCGCCAGTGTGCTAGGAAGGGGCCGAGAGACCCAGTACTTC	CASVLGRGRETQYF
.	TRBV5-1	14	TRBJ1-5	.	TGCGCCAGCAGATTGGGGTCAGAAAATCAGCCCCAGCATTTT	CASRLGSENQPQHF
.	TRBV7-2	15	TRBJ2-7	TRBD1	TGTGCCAGCAGCAGACTCGGGACAGGGATAAACGAGCAGTACTTC	CASSRLGTGINEQYF
few	TRBV6-5	15	TRBJ2-1	.	TGTGCCAGCAGTCATGATCCGAGCTCCTACAATGAGCAGTTCTTC	CASSHDPSSYNEQFF
.	TRBV7-3	13	TRBJ1-1	.	TGTGCCAGCAGCAAAGGGGGAAACACTGAAGCTTTCTTT	CASSKGGNTEAFF
.	TRBV24-1	17	TRBJ2-3	.	TGTGCCACCAGTGATTCCCGACAGAACGTAGCCACAGATACGCAGTATTTT	CATSDSRQNVATDTQYF
once	TRBV5-1	14	TRBJ1-6	TRBD1	TGCGCCAGCAGCTGGACAGGGTCCGATTCACCCCTCCACTTT	CASSWTGSDSPLHF
.	TRBV2	14	TRBJ1-2	TRBD1	TGTGCCAGCAGTGAATCGGACAGGGAATATGGCTACACCTTC	CASSESDREYGYTF
.	TRBV2	16	TRBJ2-2	TRBD2	TGTGCCAGCAGTGAAATCAGGACTAGAGGCACCGGGGAGCTGTTTTTT	CASSEIRTRGTGELFF
once	TRBV2	14	TRBJ2-7	.	TGTGCCAGCAGTGACCGCGTGTTCCTCGGCGAGCAGTACTTC	CASSDRVFLGEQYF
once	TRBV11-3	13	TRBJ2-1	TRBD1	TGTGCCAGCAGCTTAGCCCAACAGGGGTCTCAGTTCTTC	CASSLAQQGSQFF
.	TRBV3-1/TRBV3-2	16	TRBJ1-1	.	TGTGCCAGCAGCTCACAACTGGGGGGTATGGGTACTGAAGCTTTCTTT	CASSSQLGGMGTEAFF
.	TRBV7-6	13	TRBJ1-1	.	TGTGCCAGCAGCTTACCGGTGTACACTGAAGCTTTCTTT	CASSLPVYTEAFF
.	TRBV11-2	15	TRBJ1-3	TRBD1	TGTGCCAGCAGCTCCCACCCGGGACAGGGGGCGAGCATATATTTT	CASSSHPGQGASIYF
.	TRBV28	13	TRBJ2-5	.	TGTGCCAGCAGTTTCGAGATACAAGAGACCCAGTACTTC	CASSFEIQETQYF
few	TRBV2	14	TRBJ1-1	.	TGTGCCAGCACCGCGCGGCAGCTGAACACTGAAGCTTTCTTT	CASTARQLNTEAFF
.	TRBV7-9	15	TRBJ1-1	TRBD1	TGTGCCAGCAGCCTCCAGGAGGACAGGGGGCTTATGGCTTTCTTT	CASSLQEDRGLMAFF
.	TRBV7-3	13	TRBJ1-1	.	TGTGCCAGCAGCAAGGGACAGAACACTGAAGCTTTCTTT	CASSKGQNTEAFF
.	TRBV3-1/TRBV3-2	13	TRBJ1-3	.	TGTGCCAGCAGCCAAGTTCTAACGAACACCATATATTTT	CASSQVLTNTIYF
.	TRBV2	14	TRBJ2-5	.	TGTGCCAGCAGAGACGACAGCCTAAAAGAGACCCAGTACTTC	CASRDDSLKETQYF
.	TRBV19	13	TRBJ2-7	.	TGTGCCAGTAGTATGGTCCGGGGCTACGAGCAGTACTTC	CASSMVRGYEQYF
.	TRBV27	13	TRBJ1-6	.	TGTGCCAGCAGTTTTCAGGAGGTGTCACCCCTCCACTTT	CASSFQEVSPLHF
.	TRBV12-5	15	TRBJ1-5	.	TGTGCTAGTTCCATCGCGGGAATGGTCAATCAGCCCCAGCATTTT	CASSIAGMVNQPQHF
.	TRBV27	12	TRBJ1-1	TRBD1	TGTGCCAGCAGTTCGGACAGGGCTGAAGCTTTCTTT	CASSSDRAEAFF
.	TRBV5-1	16	TRBJ2-2	TRBD1	TGCGCCAGCAGCTGGACAGGGGGCGACGGCACCGGGGAGCTGTTTTTT	CASSWTGGDGTGELFF
.	TRBV4-2	16	TRBJ2-1	TRBD2	TGTGCCAGCAGCCCATTGACTAGCGGGCTATACAATGAGCAGTTCTTC	CASSPLTSGLYNEQFF
.	TRBV9	16	TRBJ2-3	.	TGTGCCAGCAGCGTAGGGGCAGATAGATTCACAGATACGCAGTATTTT	CASSVGADRFTDTQYF
.	TRBV27	15	TRBJ2-1	TRBD2	TGTGCCAGCAGGACATTAGCGGGGGTTATCAGTGAGCAGTTCTTC	CASRTLAGVISEQFF
.	TRBV19	15	TRBJ1-5	TRBD1	TGTGCCAGTACTATGGGACAGGGGAAAGGTCAGCCCCAGCATTTT	CASTMGQGKGQPQHF
once	TRBV4-2	12	TRBJ1-1	.	TGTGCCAGCAGCCAGAGGAACACTGAAGCTTTCTTT	CASSQRNTEAFF
.	TRBV11-2	17	TRBJ2-1	TRBD2	TGTGCCAGCAGCGGCGGACTAGCGGGGGCACGCGCGGGGCTACAGTTCTTC	CASSGGLAGARAGLQFF
.	TRBV5-1	14	TRBJ2-1	.	TGCGCCAGCAGCTTGATCCCCGGGTCCGATGAGCAGTTCTTC	CASSLIPGSDEQFF
.	TRBV27	14	TRBJ2-7	.	TGTGCCAGCAGTTTATCGTCAGGGTGGTACGAGCAGTACTTC	CASSLSSGWYEQYF
.	TRBV4-1	14	TRBJ2-3	.	TGCGCCAGCAGCTACCGACAGGAAGGAGATACGCAGTATTTT	CASSYRQEGDTQYF
.	TRBV5-4	16	TRBJ2-3	TRBD1	TGTGCCAGCAGCTCACCGGACAGGGGGCGTCAAGATACGCAGTATTTT	CASSSPDRGRQDTQYF
once	TRBV5-1	14	TRBJ1-5	.	TGCGCCAGCAGCTTGGGTGGCTCCAATCAGCCCCAGCATTTT	CASSLGGSNQPQHF
.	TRBV28	16	TRBJ1-2	.	TGTGCCAGCAGTTACATTGGACAGATTACTAACTATGGCTACACCTTC	CASSYIGQITNYGYTF
.	TRBV7-2	15	TRBJ1-2	.	TGTGCCAGCAGCCCCTTCCGGGGACAAAACTATGGCTACACCTTC	CASSPFRGQNYGYTF
.	TRBV4-3	15	TRBJ1-2	.	TGCGCCAGCAGCCAAGACAAGGAGGCAGGCGGTGGCTACACCTTC	CASSQDKEAGGGYTF
.	TRBV5-4	11	TRBJ2-2	.	TGTGCCTCATTAACGGCCGGGGAGCTGTTTTTT	CASLTAGELFF
.	TRBV27	12	TRBJ2-7	TRBD2	TGTGCCAGCAGTTGGGGGGGAGGCGAGCAGTACTTC	CASSWGGGEQYF
.	TRBV10-1	19	TRBJ1-2	.	TGCGCCAGCAGTGAGTCGAGTTTTCGCAGGGGAAGGGAGGGTTATGGCTACACCTTC	CASSESSFRRGREGYGYTF
.	TRBV28	14	TRBJ1-2	.	TGTGCCAGCAGTTTTACGGGTTTCTCTGAGGGCTACACCTTC	CASSFTGFSEGYTF
.	TRBV6-2/TRBV6-3	12	TRBJ1-2	.	TGTGCCAGCAGCGTCACTTCAAATGGCTACACCTTC	CASSVTSNGYTF
.	TRBV2	12	TRBJ2-2	.	TGTGCCAGCACGGACAAGTCCGGGGAGCTGTTTTTT	CASTDKSGELFF
.	TRBV14	14	TRBJ1-1	.	TGTGCCAGCAGCCAAGTGGGAGGAAACACTGAAGCTTTCTTT	CASSQVGGNTEAFF
.	TRBV27	12	TRBJ1-2	.	TGTGCCAGCAGTTCCGGAGGGGAGGGCTACACCTTC	CASSSGGEGYTF
.	TRBV7-8	16	TRBJ1-1	.	TGTGCCAGCAGCTTATCGGCAGCGGGACCGCACACTGAAGCTTTCTTT	CASSLSAAGPHTEAFF
.	TRBV7-2	16	TRBJ2-2	.	TGTGCCAGCAGCATGGGGGGAGCCGCGAACACCGGGGAGCTGTTTTTT	CASSMGGAANTGELFF
once	TRBV5-1	14	TRBJ1-6	.	TGCGCCAGCAGCTTCTCGGACAGTCCCTCACCCCTCCACTTT	CASSFSDSPSPLHF
once	TRBV4-2	15	TRBJ1-2	.	TGTGCCAGCAGCCAAGAGGTCCGGGGTAACTATGGCTACACCTTC	CASSQEVRGNYGYTF
.	TRBV5-1	16	TRBJ1-4	TRBD1	TGCGCCAGCAGCTTGGGGCGGGACAGCGGCAATGAAAAACTGTTTTTT	CASSLGRDSGNEKLFF
.	TRBV27	15	TRBJ1-6	TRBD1	TGTGCCAGCAGTTTCTCGGACAGGGGGCTTTCACCCCTCCACTTT	CASSFSDRGLSPLHF
.	TRBV4-3	13	TRBJ2-1	.	TGCGCCAGCAGCCAAGTACGGTGGAATGAGCAGTTCTTC	CASSQVRWNEQFF